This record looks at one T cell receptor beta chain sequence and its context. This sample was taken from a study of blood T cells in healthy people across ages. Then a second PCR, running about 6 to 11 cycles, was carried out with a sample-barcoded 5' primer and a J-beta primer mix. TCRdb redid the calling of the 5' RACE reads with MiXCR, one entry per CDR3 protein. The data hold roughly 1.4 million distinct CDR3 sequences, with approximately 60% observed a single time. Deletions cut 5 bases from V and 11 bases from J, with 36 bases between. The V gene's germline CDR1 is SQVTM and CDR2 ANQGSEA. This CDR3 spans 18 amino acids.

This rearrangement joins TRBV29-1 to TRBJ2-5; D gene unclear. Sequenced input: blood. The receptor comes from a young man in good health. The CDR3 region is CSVPHIIYTHTHYNEQYF. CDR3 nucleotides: TGCAGCGTTCCCCATATAATTTATACTCATACCCACTACAATGAGCAGTACTTC.